The present TCR beta chain was sequenced within a study of blood T cell repertoires in COVID-19. The CDR3 is 18 residues long. J gave up 2 bases and V 0 bases, and 10 bases lay outside the gene matches. Germline-derived CDR1 and CDR2 are LGHDT and YNNKEL (reference sequence). Profiling relied on immunoSEQ multiplex PCR, and the TCRdb table lists in-frame clones only, not all of them. Seen here are roughly 200,000 clones, around 87% observed once, and the top ten hold about 2.9%. This clone showed up just once. This chain connects TRBV3-1 (or the pseudogene TRBV3-2) to TRBJ2-5, with 9 positions matching TRBD2. Sequencing was carried out using peripheral blood. This receptor was identified in a man aged 55 to 70 with acute or convalescent COVID-19. The CDR3 DNA follows: TGTGCCAGCAGCCAAGACGGTGGGCGGGGGGGCCTACAAGAGACCCAGTACTTC. Amino acids: CASSQDGGRGGLQETQYF.